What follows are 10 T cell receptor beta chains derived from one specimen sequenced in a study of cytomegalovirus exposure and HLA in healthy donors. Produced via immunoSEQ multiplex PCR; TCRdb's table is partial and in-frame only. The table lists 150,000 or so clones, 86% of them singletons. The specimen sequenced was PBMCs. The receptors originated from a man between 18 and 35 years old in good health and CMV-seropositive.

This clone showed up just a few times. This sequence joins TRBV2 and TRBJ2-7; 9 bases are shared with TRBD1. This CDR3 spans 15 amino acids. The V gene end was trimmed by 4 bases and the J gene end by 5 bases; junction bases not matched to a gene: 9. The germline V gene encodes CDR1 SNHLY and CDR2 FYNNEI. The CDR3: CASSGPLGTGNEQYF. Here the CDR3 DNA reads TGTGCCAGCAGTGGACCACTCGGGACAGGGAACGAGCAGTACTTC.

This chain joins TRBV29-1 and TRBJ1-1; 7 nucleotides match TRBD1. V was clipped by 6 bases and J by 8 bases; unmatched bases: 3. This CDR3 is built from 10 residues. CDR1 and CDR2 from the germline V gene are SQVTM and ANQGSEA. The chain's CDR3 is CSVEGAEAFF. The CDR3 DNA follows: TGCAGCGTAGAGGGGGCAGAAGCTTTCTTT.

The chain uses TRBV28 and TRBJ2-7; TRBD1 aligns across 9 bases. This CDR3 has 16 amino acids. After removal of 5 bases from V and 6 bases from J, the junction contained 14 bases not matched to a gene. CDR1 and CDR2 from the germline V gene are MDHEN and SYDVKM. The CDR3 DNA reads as TGTGCCAGCAGTGCGACTTACAGGGGGCACGTGTTCGAGCAGTACTTC. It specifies CASSATYRGHVFEQYF.

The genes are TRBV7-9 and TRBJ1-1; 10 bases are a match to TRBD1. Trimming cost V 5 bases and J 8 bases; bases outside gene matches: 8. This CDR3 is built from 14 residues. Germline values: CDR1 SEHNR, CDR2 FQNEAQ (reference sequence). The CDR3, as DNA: TGTGCCAGCAGCATAACCCGGGACAGGGGAGAAGCTTTCTTT. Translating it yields CASSITRDRGEAFF.

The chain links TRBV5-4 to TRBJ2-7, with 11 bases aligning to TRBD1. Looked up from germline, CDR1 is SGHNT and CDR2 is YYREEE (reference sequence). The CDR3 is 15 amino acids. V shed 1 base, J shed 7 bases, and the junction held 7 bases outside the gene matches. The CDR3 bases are TGTGCCAGCAGCTTGCCCGGACAGGGGGCATCTGAGCAGTACTTC. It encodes CASSLPGQGASEQYF.

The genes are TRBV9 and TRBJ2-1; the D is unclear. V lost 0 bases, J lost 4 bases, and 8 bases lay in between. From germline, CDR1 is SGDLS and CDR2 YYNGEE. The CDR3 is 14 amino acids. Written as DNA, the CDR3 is TGTGCCAGCAGCGTAGCTGTCCAGTACAATGAGCAGTTCTTC. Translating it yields CASSVAVQYNEQFF.

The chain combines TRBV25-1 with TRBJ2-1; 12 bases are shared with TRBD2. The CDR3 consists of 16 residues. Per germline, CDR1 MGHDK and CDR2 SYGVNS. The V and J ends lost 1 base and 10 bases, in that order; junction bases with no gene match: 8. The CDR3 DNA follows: TGTGCCAGCAGTGAATCTCTGACTAGCGGGAGACGGGAGCAGTTCTTC. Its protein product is CASSESLTSGRREQFF.

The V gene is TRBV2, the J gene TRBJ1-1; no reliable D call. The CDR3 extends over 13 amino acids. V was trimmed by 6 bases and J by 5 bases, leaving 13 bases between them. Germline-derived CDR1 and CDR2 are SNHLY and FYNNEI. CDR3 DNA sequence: TGTGCCAGCAGGGGAACGGGAAGGACTGAAGCTTTCTTT. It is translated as CASRGTGRTEAFF.

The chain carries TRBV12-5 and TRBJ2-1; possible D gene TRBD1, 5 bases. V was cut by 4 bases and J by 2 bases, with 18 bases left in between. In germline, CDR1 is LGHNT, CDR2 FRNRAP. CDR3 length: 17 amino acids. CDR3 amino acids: CASGSAERVGPYNEQFF. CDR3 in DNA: TGTGCTAGTGGTTCAGCTGAAAGGGTGGGGCCCTACAATGAGCAGTTCTTC.

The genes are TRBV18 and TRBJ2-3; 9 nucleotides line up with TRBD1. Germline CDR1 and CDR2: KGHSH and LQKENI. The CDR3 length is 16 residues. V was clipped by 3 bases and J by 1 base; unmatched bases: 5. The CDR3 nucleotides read TGTGCCAGCTCACCGGGACAGGGAATTGGCACAGATACGCAGTATTTT. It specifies CASSPGQGIGTDTQYF. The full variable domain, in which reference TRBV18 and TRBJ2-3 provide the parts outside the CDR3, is NAGVMQNPRHLVRRRGQEARLRCSPMKGHSHVYWYRQLPEEGLKFMVYLQKENIIDESGMPKERFSAEFPKEGPSILRIQQVVRGDSAAYFCASSPGQGIGTDTQYFGPGTRLTVL.